This is a list of T cell receptor beta chains from one sample in a study of regulatory dendritic cells for organ transplantation. These receptors have no known antigen. The table came from immunoSEQ multiplex PCR; TCRdb's copy has only in-frame clones and leaves some out. The sample has tens of thousands of clones; roughly 87% are singletons. The sample was naive CD4+ T cells from blood cultured with dendritic cells. All receptors come from a human donor in good health. Each CDR3 is given with its conserved first and last residue. Fields, in order: V gene, J gene, CDR3 protein.

TRBV6-1	TRBJ1-1	CASSQNYRGNTEAFF
TRBV19	TRBJ2-5	CASTASAGGSETQYF
TRBV30	TRBJ1-5	CAWSVRSNQPQHF
TRBV7-2	TRBJ2-7	CASSLVLDYEQYF
TRBV6-1	TRBJ1-3	CASSSLGQFGNTIYF
TRBV14	TRBJ2-5	CASSQDIRGTQYF
TRBV27	TRBJ2-2	CASSRRTAYTGELFF
TRBV7-2	TRBJ2-7	CASSLQGLAGVEQYF
TRBV5-5	TRBJ2-3	CASSQRQTSGSTDTQYF
TRBV19	TRBJ2-2	CASGVAPNTGELFF
TRBV14	TRBJ2-1	CASSQDWLTTNEQFF
TRBV11-3	TRBJ2-1	CASSLDSGRARNEQFF
TRBV25-1	TRBJ2-3	CASSEYPPKAADTQYF
TRBV7-9	TRBJ1-2	CASSLEGVDNYGYTF
TRBV28	TRBJ2-5	CASSTRLSETQYF
TRBV5-4	TRBJ2-1	CASSPWGETSSYNEQFF
TRBV11-1	TRBJ1-6	CASSGQLGRSPLHF
TRBV2	TRBJ2-7	CASSASSNYEQYF
TRBV4-3	TRBJ2-3	CASSPGQGTDTQYF
TRBV4-3	TRBJ2-5	CASSQYWGETQYF
TRBV7-9	TRBJ1-1	CASSLSSNTEAFF
TRBV7-9	TRBJ2-7	CASSLRQGGAYEQYF
TRBV4-3	TRBJ2-7	CASSQDFGGGSGEQYF
TRBV19	TRBJ2-1	CASSIVAGDYNEQFF
TRBV10-3	TRBJ2-3	CAISGSGGATDTQYF
TRBV30	TRBJ2-2	CAYDRHTNTGELFF
TRBV19	TRBJ2-7	CASSIKAGYEQYF
TRBV6-7	TRBJ1-5	CASSYFLDRDGIWQPQHF
TRBV5-6	TRBJ1-4	CASSLRWGGLVFF
TRBV4-2	TRBJ1-2	CASSQASRNYGYTF
TRBV7-9	TRBJ1-1	CASSSRQGALNTEAFF
TRBV29-1	TRBJ1-1	CSVESREGTEAFF
TRBV27	TRBJ2-1	CASSFSVFAGGYNEQFF
TRBV7-7	TRBJ2-5	CASSFGLAEETQYF
TRBV30	TRBJ2-2	CAWSAIDRDGGELFF
TRBV5-6	TRBJ2-1	CASSLRLAGVVSYNEQFF
TRBV6-5	TRBJ2-3	CASSGGSDTQYF
TRBV28	TRBJ2-4	CASSLTGAKNIQYF
TRBV29-1	TRBJ2-1	CSATGPSGYNEQFF
TRBV30	TRBJ1-2	CAWTGQFNYGYTF
TRBV6-5	TRBJ1-1	CASSSDRVGAFF
TRBV18	TRBJ2-7	CASSPYRDSSYEQYF
TRBV18	TRBJ2-2	CASSPETGFTGELFF
TRBV7-2	TRBJ1-5	CASSFSGHQPQHF
TRBV7-9	TRBJ2-5	CASSLWVTSGTQYF
TRBV6-6	TRBJ2-2	CASRSPDSADTGELFF
TRBV9	TRBJ2-3	CASSMTSGPTDTQYF
TRBV2	TRBJ2-6	CASSEFGQGRSGANVLTF
TRBV27	TRBJ1-5	CASSSRTGGAEQPQHF
TRBV28	TRBJ1-1	CASSPHVRGTEAFF
TRBV7-2	TRBJ1-1	CASSLRYPGGAMNTEAFF
TRBV11-3	TRBJ2-1	CASSDTVGRQFF
TRBV7-2	TRBJ1-2	CASSLYGLGVEYGYTF
TRBV6-5	TRBJ1-5	CASSPDRGSNQPQHF